The T cell receptor beta chain under discussion was sequenced for a study of identical twins. Findings of the study overall: With beta out-of-frame sequences, excess sharing by twins was weaker.

TCRdb re-called the 5' RACE reads through MiXCR, storing one row per CDR3 protein. This table has around 1.7 million distinct CDR3 sequences, under 35% appearing once. This clonotype was seen a handful of times. The antigen remains undetermined. Germline-derived CDR1 and CDR2 are SQVTM and ANQGSEA. This CDR3 is 10 amino acids long. The sequence was obtained from a newborn girl in good health. The sequenced material came from cord blood. This sequence joins TRBV29-1 and TRBJ2-7, with D unclear. The end of the DNA is better explained by TRBJ2-5, so the J call may be wrong. This CDR3 reads CSVESGTQYF. CDR3 DNA: TGCAGCGTTGAATCAGGGACCCAGTACTTC.